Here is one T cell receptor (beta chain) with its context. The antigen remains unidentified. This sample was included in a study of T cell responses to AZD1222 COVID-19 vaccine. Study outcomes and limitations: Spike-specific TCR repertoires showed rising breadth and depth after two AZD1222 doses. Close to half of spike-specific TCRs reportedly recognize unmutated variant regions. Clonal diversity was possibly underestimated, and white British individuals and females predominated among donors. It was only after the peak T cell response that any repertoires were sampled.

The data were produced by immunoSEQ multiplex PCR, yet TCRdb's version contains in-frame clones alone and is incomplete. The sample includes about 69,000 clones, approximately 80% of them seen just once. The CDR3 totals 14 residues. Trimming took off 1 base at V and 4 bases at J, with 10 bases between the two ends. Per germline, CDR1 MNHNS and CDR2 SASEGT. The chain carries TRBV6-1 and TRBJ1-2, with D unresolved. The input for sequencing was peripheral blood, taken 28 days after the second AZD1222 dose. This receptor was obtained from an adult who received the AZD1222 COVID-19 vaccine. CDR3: CASSEVVGSYGYTF. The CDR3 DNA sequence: TGTGCCAGCAGTGAAGTGGTAGGGAGCTATGGCTACACCTTC.